This section outlines one T cell receptor (beta chain) sequence together with its context. Its target is unknown. Expressed TCRB transcripts were sequenced, since all the RNA that had been isolated was reverse transcribed. The method was immunoSEQ multiplex PCR; TCRdb's version includes in-frame clones alone and lacks a portion of them. The repertoire holds fewer than 200,000 clones, with around 13% as singletons. This record belongs to a study of beta chain features in type 1 diabetes. Study observations and caveats: The cDNA sequencing approach could over-represent high-TCR-expressing cells. Diminished insertions and augmented deletions at VDJ junctions characterized type 1 diabetes patients. Researchers reported that naive, central memory and Treg TCRB repertoires appeared more similar in patients than in healthy donors. Patients with Type 1 diabetes showed moderately but significantly shorter TCRB CDR3s in all four CD4+ subsets.

The receptor comes from a young woman in good health. The source material was central memory CD4+ T cells from blood.

CDR3 amino acids: CSVGERAPSGNTIYF. The CDR3 bases are TGCAGCGTTGGAGAGAGGGCACCCTCTGGAAACACCATATATTTT. This chain joins TRBV29-1 and TRBJ1-3; no firm D call. Germline loops: CDR1 SQVTM, CDR2 ANQGSEA. V lost 4 bases and J lost 0, with 13 bases in between. This CDR3 has 15 amino acids.